Sequencing of this T cell receptor beta chain was carried out in a study of blood T cell repertoires in COVID-19. Study context: Samples of COVID-19 (acute and convalescent) were obtained from the United States, Italy and Spain. The analysed material was cDNA or gDNA that came from T cells, B-cell-depleted T cells, or PBMCs.

Germline assignment: CDR1 SGDLS and CDR2 YYNGEE. V dropped 4 bases and J dropped 7 bases, with 17 bases sitting between them. CDR3 length: 14 residues. Sequencing used immunoSEQ multiplex PCR; TCRdb keeps in-frame clones, though not all of them. The sample holds approximately 240,000 clones, approximately 83% seen once. Sequenced input: peripheral blood. This rearrangement joins TRBV9 to TRBJ1-2; no definite D call. This receptor was obtained from a woman aged 25 to 39 who had recovered from COVID-19. The CDR3 coding sequence is TGTGCCAGCAGCCCACGAAGAGGGAATTTTGGCTACACCTTC. It translates to CASSPRRGNFGYTF.